The entry below describes one T cell receptor beta chain. The data originate from a study of blood T cells in healthy people across ages. Primers used in a second PCR of roughly 7 to 11 cycles were a sample-barcoded 5' primer and a J-beta primer mix. Each CDR3 protein is one row after TCRdb ran MiXCR on the 5' RACE reads. Among under 1,000,000 distinct CDR3 sequences listed, under 40% were seen once. The germline V and J ends were trimmed by 6 bases and 4 bases, with 13 bases remaining between them. CDR3 length: 13 residues. Germline V CDR1 and CDR2: DFQATT, SNEGSKA (reference sequence). The receptor comes from a man younger than 30 in good health. This rearrangement joins TRBV20-1 to TRBJ1-5, with D possibly matching TRBD1 (5 bases). Sequenced material: blood. The CDR3 region has the DNA TGCAGTGCAACAGGTGGGGGTAATCAGCCCCAGCATTTT. Amino acids: CSATGGGNQPQHF.